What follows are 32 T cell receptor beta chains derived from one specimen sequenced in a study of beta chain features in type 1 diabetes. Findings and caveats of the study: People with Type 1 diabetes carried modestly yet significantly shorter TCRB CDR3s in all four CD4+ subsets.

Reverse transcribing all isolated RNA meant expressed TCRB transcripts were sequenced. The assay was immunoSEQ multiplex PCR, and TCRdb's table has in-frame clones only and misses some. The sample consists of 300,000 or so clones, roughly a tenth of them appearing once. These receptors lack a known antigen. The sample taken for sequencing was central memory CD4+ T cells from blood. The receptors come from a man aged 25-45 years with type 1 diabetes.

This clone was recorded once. The CDR3 spells CASSYVGPGGPNEQFF. The CDR3 nucleotides are TGTGCCAGCAGCTACGTAGGTCCGGGGGGGCCCAATGAGCAGTTCTTC. The chain recombines TRBV7-6 with TRBJ2-1; TRBD2 agrees at 8 bases. V was pared by 4 bases and J by 6 bases, with 11 bases of the junction left unmatched. Germline CDR1 SGHVS, CDR2 FNYEAQ. The CDR3 extends over 16 amino acids. The full variable domain, rest sourced from reference TRBV7-6 and TRBJ2-1, is GAGVSQSPRYKVTKRGQDVALRCDPISGHVSLYWYRQALGQGPEFLTYFNYEAQQDKSGLPNDRFSAERPEGSISTLTIQRTEQRDSAMYRCASSYVGPGGPNEQFFGPGTRLTVL.

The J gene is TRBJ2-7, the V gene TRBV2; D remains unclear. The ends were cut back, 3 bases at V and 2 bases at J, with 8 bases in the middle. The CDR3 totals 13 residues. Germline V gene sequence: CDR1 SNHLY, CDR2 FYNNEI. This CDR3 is CASSDAPPYEQYF. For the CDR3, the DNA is TGTGCCAGCAGTGACGCTCCGCCCTACGAGCAGTACTTC.

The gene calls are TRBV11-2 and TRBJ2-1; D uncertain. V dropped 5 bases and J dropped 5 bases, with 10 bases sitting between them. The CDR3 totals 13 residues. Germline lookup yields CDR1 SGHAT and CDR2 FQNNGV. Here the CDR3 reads CASSTTWDNEQFF. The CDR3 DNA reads TGTGCCAGCAGCACGACGTGGGACAATGAGCAGTTCTTC.

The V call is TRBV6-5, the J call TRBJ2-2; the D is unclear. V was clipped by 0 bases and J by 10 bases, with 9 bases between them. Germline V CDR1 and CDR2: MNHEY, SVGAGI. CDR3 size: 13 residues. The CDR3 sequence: CASSYSRKSELFF. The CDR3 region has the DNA TGTGCCAGCAGTTACTCGAGGAAATCGGAGCTGTTTTTT.

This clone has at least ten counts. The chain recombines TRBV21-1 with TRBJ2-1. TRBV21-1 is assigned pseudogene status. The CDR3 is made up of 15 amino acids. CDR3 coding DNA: TGTGCCAGCAGCAAACCACGGGGGCCTGACAATGAGCAGTTCTTC. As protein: CASSKPRGPDNEQFF.

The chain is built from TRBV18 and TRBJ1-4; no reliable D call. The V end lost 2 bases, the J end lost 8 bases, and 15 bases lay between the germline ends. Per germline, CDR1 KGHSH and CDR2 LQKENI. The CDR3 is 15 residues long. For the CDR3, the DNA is TGTGCCAGCTCACCAACGGCCCAACGGAGGGAAAAACTGTTTTTT. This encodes CASSPTAQRREKLFF.

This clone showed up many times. For the CDR3, the DNA is TGTGCTAGTGGTTTGGCCGCGCATCAGCCCCAGCATTTT. Protein sequence: CASGLAAHQPQHF. This chain links TRBV12-5 with TRBJ1-5; the D is unclear. The V and J ends lost 1 base and 5 bases respectively, with 6 bases between them. The CDR3 is 13 amino acids. Germline V CDR1 and CDR2: LGHNT, FRNRAP.

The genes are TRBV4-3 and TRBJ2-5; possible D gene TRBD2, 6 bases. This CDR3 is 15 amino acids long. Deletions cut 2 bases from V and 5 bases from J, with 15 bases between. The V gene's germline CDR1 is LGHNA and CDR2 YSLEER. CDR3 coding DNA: TGCGCCAGCAGCCAAAGAGGGACTTATGAGGAGACCCAGTACTTC. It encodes CASSQRGTYEETQYF.

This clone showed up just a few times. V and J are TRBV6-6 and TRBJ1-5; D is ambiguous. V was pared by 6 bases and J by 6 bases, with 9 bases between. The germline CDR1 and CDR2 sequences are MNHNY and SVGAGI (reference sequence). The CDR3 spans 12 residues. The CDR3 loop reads CASSYVVQPQHF. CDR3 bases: TGTGCCAGCAGCTACGTGGTTCAGCCCCAGCATTTT.

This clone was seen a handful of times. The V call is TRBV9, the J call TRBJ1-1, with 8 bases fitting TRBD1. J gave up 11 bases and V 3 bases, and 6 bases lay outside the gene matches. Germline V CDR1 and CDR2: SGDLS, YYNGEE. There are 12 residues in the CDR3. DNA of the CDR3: TGTGCCAGCAGCGCGTTCAGGGGGCTTGCTTTCTTT. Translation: CASSAFRGLAFF.

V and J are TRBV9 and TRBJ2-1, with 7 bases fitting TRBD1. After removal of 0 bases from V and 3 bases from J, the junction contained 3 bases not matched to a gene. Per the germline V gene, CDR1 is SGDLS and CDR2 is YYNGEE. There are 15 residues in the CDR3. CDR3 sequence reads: CASSVEQGNYNEQFF. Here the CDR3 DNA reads TGTGCCAGCAGCGTAGAACAGGGGAACTACAATGAGCAGTTCTTC.

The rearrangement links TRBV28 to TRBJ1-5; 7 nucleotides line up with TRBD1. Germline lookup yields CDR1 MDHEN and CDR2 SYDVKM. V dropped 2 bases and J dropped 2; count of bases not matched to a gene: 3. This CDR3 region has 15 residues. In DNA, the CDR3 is TGTGCCAGCAGTTTACCCGGGACAGGCAATCAGCCCCAGCATTTT. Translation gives CASSLPGTGNQPQHF.

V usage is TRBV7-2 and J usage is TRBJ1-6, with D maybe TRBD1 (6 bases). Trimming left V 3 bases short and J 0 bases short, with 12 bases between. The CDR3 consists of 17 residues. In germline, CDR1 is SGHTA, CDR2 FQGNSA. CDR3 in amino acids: CASSFSGQSSYNSPLHF. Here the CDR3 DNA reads TGTGCCAGCAGCTTTTCAGGACAGAGCTCCTATAATTCACCCCTCCACTTT.

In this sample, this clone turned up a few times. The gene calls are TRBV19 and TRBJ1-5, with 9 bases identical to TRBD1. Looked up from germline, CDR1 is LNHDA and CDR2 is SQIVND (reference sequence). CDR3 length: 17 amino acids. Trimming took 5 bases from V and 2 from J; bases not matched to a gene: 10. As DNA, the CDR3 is TGTGCCAGTAGTCCCGGGACAGGGCAAGGAGGCAATCAGCCCCAGCATTTT. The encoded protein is CASSPGTGQGGNQPQHF.

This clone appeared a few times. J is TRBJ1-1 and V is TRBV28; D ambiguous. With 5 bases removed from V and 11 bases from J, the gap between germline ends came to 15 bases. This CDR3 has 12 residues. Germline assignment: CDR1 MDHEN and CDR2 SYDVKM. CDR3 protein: CASSLPALEAFF. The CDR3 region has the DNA TGTGCCAGCAGTCTCCCGGCTCTGGAGGCTTTCTTT.

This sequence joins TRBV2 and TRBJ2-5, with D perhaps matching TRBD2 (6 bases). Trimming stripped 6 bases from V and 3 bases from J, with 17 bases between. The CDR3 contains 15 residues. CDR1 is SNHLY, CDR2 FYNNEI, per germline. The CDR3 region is CASSRILASKETQYF. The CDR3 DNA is TGTGCCAGCAGCAGAATACTAGCATCGAAAGAGACCCAGTACTTC.

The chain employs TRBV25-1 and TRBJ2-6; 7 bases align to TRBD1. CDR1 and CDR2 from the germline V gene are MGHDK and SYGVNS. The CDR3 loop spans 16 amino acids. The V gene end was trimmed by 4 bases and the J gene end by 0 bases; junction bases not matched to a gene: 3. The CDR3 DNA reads TGTGCCAGCAGTGGGGGACAGCCCTCTGGGGCCAACGTCCTGACTTTC. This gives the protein CASSGGQPSGANVLTF.

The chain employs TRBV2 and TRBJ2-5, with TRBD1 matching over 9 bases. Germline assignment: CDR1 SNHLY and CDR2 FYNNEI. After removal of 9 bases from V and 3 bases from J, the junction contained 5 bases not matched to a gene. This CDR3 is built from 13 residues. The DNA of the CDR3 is TGTGCCAGTCGGGACAGGGCCAAAGAGACCCAGTACTTC. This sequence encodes CASRDRAKETQYF.

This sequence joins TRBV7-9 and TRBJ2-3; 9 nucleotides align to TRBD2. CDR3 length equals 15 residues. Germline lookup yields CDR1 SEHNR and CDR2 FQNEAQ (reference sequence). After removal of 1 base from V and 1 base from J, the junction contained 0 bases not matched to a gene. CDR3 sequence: CASSLGTSGTDTQYF. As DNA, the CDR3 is TGTGCCAGCAGCTTAGGGACTAGCGGCACAGATACGCAGTATTTT.

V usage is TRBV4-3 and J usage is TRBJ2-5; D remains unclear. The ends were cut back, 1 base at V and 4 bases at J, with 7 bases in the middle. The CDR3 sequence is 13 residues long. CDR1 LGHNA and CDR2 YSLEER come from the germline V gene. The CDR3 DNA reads TGCGCCAGCAGCCAAGGAAAGGCAGAGACCCAGTACTTC. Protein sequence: CASSQGKAETQYF.

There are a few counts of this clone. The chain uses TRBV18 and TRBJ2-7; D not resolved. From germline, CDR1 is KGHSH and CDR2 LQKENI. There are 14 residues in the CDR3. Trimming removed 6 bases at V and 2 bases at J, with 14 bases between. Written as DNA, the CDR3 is TGTGCCAGCTCCCAGGCGGTCTTTACCTACGAGCAGTACTTC. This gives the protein CASSQAVFTYEQYF.

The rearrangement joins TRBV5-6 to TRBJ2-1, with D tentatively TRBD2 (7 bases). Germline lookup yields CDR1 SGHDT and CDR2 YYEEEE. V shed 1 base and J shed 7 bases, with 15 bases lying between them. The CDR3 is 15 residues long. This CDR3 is CASSLIGGQLNEQFF. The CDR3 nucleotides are TGTGCCAGCAGCTTGATCGGGGGGCAGTTAAATGAGCAGTTCTTC.

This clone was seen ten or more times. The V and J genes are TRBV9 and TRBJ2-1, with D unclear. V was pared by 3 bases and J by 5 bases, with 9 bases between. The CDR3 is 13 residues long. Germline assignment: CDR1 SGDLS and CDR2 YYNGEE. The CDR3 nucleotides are TGTGCCAGCAGCGGCGGTAGCCACAATGAGCAGTTCTTC. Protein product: CASSGGSHNEQFF.

The CDR3 sequence is CASSRQGASEKLFF. Written as DNA, the CDR3 is TGCGCCAGCAGTCGACAGGGGGCGTCGGAAAAACTGTTTTTT. The rearrangement uses TRBV10-1 and TRBJ1-4; 10 positions match TRBD1. Germline V gene sequence: CDR1 WNHNN, CDR2 SYGVQD (reference sequence). The CDR3 has 14 residues. V trimming: 5 bases; J trimming: 8 bases; junction bases outside the gene matches: 5.

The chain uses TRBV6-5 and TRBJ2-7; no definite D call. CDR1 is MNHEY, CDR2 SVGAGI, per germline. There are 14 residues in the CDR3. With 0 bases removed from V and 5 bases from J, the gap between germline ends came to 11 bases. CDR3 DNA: TGTGCCAGCAGTTACTCTACATTGAGGAACGAGCAGTACTTC. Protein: CASSYSTLRNEQYF.

CDR3 amino acids: CASSFSGTSNEKLFF. CDR3 DNA sequence: TGCGCCAGCAGCTTTTCCGGGACAAGTAATGAAAAACTGTTTTTT. The chain employs TRBV5-1 and TRBJ1-4; D possibly corresponds to TRBD1 (6 bases). Per the germline V gene, CDR1 is SGHRS and CDR2 is YFSETQ. CDR3 size: 15 residues. The ends were cut back, 2 bases at V and 4 bases at J, with 12 bases in the middle. The complete variable domain, with remaining parts taken from reference TRBV5-1 and TRBJ1-4, reads KAGVTQTPRYLIKTRGQQVTLSCSPISGHRSVSWYQQTPGQGLQFLFEYFSETQRNKGNFPGRFSGRQFSNSRSEMNVSTLELGDSALYLCASSFSGTSNEKLFFGSGTQLSVL.

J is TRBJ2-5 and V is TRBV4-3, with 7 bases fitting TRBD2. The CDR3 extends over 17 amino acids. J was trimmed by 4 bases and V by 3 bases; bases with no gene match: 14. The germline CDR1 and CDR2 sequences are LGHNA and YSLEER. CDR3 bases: TGCGCCAGCAGCCACCCCCGGGAGGACCCAGAGCGAGAGACCCAGTACTTC. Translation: CASSHPREDPERETQYF.

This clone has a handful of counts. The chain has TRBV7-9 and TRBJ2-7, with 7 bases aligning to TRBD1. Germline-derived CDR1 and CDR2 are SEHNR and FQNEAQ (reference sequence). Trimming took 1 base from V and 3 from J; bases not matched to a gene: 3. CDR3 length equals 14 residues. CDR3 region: CASSLGGQSYEQYF. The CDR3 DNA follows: TGTGCCAGCAGCTTAGGGGGACAGAGCTACGAGCAGTACTTC. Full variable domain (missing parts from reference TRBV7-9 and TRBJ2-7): DTGVSQNPRHKITKRGQNVTFRCDPISEHNRLYWYRQTLGQGPEFLTYFQNEAQLEKSRLLSDRFSAERPKGSFSTLEIQRTEQGDSAMYLCASSLGGQSYEQYFGPGTRLTVT.

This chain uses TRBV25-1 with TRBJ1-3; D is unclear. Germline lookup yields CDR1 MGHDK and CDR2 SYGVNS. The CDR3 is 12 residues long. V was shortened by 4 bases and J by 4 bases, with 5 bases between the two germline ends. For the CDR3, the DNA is TGTGCCAGCAGTGCGACAGGAAACACCATATATTTT. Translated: CASSATGNTIYF.

The CDR3 nucleotides read TGTGCCAGCAGCGGAGGACTAGCGGGGGGGAGAAATGAGCAGTTCTTC. This codes for CASSGGLAGGRNEQFF. V usage is TRBV11-2 and J usage is TRBJ2-1; 15 bases fit TRBD2. CDR3 length: 16 residues. V was pared by 5 bases and J by 7 bases, with 6 bases of the junction left unmatched. CDR1 and CDR2 from the germline V gene are SGHAT and FQNNGV.

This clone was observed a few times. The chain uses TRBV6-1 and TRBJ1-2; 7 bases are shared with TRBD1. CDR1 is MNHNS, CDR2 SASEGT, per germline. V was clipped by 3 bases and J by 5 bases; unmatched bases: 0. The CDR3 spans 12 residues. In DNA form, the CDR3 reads TGTGCCAGCAGTGACAGGGGGTATGGCTACACCTTC. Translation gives CASSDRGYGYTF.

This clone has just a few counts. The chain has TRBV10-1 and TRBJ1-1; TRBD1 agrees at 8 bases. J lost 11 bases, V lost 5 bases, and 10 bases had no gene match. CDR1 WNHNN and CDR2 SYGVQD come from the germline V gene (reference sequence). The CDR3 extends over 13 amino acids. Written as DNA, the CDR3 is TGCGCCAGCAGTCCCCAGGGGGCCGGAGGGGCTTTCTTT. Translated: CASSPQGAGGAFF.